The clone carrying this T cell receptor beta chain was detected a few times. No antigen is known for it. This sample was included in a study of T-cell memory formation after mild COVID-19. Study-level information: TCR clusters were mostly confined to one donor each.

Germline trimming cut 4 bases from V and 2 bases from J; bases unmatched to any gene: 11. Germline loops: CDR1 ENHRY, CDR2 SYGVKD. The CDR3 totals 16 residues. Study outcomes and limitations: Shrinking CD4+ clones resided mostly in CM and EM, and CD8+ ones in EMRA. Day 15 to 85 contracting clones showed balanced CD4/CD8; day 15 to 37 expanders favored CD4+. Researchers found some responding clones in pre-infection memory, a sign that cross-reactive memory joined.

Each CDR3 protein is one row after TCRdb ran MiXCR on the 5' RACE reads. The table shows about 240,000 distinct CDR3 sequences, with 8.5% to 9.5% occurring only once. The clonotype comes from a man aged 18 to 30 who had mild COVID-19 (a few samples of this study predate the infection). Cell type and time point are not known. Sample: PBMCs or a T cell subset sorted from them (not recorded which). The chain couples TRBV10-3 to TRBJ2-7; 7 bases agree with TRBD2. CDR3 sequence: CAISVSPGTTTYEQYF. The CDR3 bases are TGTGCCATCAGTGTTTCCCCCGGGACTACAACCTACGAGCAGTACTTC.